The text below deals with one TCR beta chain. The same CDR3 arises from other DNA sequences in this sample as well. The data were produced by immunoSEQ multiplex PCR, yet TCRdb's version contains in-frame clones alone and is incomplete. The sample shows millions of clones, more than 85% of them seen only once. There are 13 residues in the CDR3. Trimming cost V 6 bases and J 5 bases, with 13 bases left between them. Germline-derived CDR1 and CDR2 are LNHDA and SQIVND (reference sequence). This sample stems from a study of shared clonotypes between healthy human individuals. Naivety among CD8 cells was defined by CD45RO negativity and positive CCR7 selection, thereby excluding terminally differentiated effector memory CD45RA+ cells.

The sequence came from a man aged 18 to 30 in good health. Some clones in this sample may be carry-over from other donors' samples. The rearrangement uses TRBV19 and TRBJ2-5; possibly TRBD2 for D (5 bases). The specimen was naive CD8+ T cells from PBMCs. CDR3 sequence reads: CASSTLAWETQYF. The CDR3 coding sequence is TGTGCCAGTAGCACTCTAGCATGGGAGACCCAGTACTTC.